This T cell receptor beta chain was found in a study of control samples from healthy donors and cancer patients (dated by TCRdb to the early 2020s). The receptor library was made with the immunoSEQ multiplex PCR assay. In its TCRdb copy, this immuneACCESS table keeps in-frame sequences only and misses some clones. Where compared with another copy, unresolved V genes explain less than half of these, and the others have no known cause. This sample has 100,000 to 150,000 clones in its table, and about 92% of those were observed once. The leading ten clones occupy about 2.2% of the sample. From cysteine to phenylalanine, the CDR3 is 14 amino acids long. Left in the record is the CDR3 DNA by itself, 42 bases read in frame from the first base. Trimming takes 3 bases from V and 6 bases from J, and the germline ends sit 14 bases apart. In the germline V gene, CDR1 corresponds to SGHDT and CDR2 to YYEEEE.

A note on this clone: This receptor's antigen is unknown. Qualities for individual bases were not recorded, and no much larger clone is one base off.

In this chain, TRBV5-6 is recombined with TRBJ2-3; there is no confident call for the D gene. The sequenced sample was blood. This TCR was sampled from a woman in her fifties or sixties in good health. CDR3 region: CASSWIVNQDTQYF. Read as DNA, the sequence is TGTGCCAGCAGCTGGATAGTAAATCAGGATACGCAGTATTTT.